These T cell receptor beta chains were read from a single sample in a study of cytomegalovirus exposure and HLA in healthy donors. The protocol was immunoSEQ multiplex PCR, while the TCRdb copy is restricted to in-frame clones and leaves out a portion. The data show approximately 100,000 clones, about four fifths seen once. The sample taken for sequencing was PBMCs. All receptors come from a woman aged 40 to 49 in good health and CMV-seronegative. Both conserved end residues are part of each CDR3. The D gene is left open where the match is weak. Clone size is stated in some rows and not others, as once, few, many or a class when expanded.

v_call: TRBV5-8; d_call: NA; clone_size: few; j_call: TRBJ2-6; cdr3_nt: TGTGCCAGCAGCTTCACAGGGAGTGGGGCCAACGTCCTGACTTTC; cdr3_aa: CASSFTGSGANVLTF
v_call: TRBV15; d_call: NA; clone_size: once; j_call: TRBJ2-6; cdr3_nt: TGTGCCACCAGCGGGCATAGCTCTGGGGCCAACGTCCTGACTTTC; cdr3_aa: CATSGHSSGANVLTF
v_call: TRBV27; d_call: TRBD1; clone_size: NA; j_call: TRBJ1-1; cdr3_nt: TGTGCCAGCTTCCCCTGGGACAGGGGGGTAACTGAAGCTTTCTTT; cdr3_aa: CASFPWDRGVTEAFF
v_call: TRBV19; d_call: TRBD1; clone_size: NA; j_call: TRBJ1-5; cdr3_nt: TGTGCCAGTAGTGTTACAGGGGGCGCGCAGCCCCAGCATTTT; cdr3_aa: CASSVTGGAQPQHF
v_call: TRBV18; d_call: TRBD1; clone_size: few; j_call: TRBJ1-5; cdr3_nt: TGTGCCAGCTCACCACCGCAGGGACAGCTAAATCAGCCCCAGCATTTT; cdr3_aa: CASSPPQGQLNQPQHF
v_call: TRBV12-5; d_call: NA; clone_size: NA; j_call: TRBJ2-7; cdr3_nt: TGTGCTAGTGGTTTGGTAGGGGGCGGGGGGAACTACGAGCAGTACTTC; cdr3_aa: CASGLVGGGGNYEQYF
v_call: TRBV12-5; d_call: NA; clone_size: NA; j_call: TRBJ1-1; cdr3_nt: TGTGCTAGTGGTTTGTCAGGGTCGAACACTGAAGCTTTCTTT; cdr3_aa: CASGLSGSNTEAFF
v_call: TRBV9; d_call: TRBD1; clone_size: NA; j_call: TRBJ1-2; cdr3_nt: TGTGCCAGCAGCGTATCAGGGGGCTCTAATGGCTACACCTTC; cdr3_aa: CASSVSGGSNGYTF
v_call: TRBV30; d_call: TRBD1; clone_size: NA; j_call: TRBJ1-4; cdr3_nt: TGTGCCTGGACCCGGACAGGGCTTAATGAAAAACTGTTTTTT; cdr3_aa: CAWTRTGLNEKLFF
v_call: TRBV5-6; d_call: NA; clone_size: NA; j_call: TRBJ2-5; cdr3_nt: TGTGCCAGCAGCCTCCGGGGGGGACAGTCCCAAGAGACCCAGTACTTC; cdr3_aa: CASSLRGGQSQETQYF
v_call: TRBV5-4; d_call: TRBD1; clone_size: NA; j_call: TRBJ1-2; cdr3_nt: TGTGCCAGCAGCTTACGGGACAGGCCCCTTGGGGGAACCTTC; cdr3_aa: CASSLRDRPLGGTF
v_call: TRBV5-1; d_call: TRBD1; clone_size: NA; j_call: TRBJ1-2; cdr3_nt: TGCGCCAGCAGCCGGCTGGACAGGGCCGGTGGGAGCTACACCTTC; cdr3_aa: CASSRLDRAGGSYTF
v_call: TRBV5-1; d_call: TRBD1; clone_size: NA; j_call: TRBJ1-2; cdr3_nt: TGCGCCAGCAGCTTCTTAGGACAGGGGAGAGGCTACACCTTC; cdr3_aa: CASSFLGQGRGYTF
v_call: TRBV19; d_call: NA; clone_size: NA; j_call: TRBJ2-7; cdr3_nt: TGTGCCAGTAGTATGCAGGGCGGATCATACGAGCAGTACTTC; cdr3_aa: CASSMQGGSYEQYF